This T cell receptor beta chain came from a study of monozygotic twins with inflammatory bowel disease. The CDR3 is made up of 16 amino acids. Germline CDR1 and CDR2: DFQATT and SNEGSKA (reference sequence). Total RNA amounting to roughly 3.5 ug went into each TCR library. UMIs bearing a 6-nucleotide sample barcode were added through template switching. TCRalpha and TCRbeta cDNA was put through two nested PCRs of 16 and 9 cycles. TCRdb reprocessed the 5' RACE reads, keeping one entry per CDR3 protein, no DNA. The sample table includes approximately 160,000 distinct CDR3 sequences. To note about this clonotype: Antigen: not known.

Study-level findings and limits: Healthy twins showed more clonotype sharing with others than IBD patients, especially patients with disease activity.

The chain links TRBV20-1 to TRBJ1-5. The sample comprised blood. The TCR originated in a human donor with ulcerative colitis or Crohn's disease, or a healthy co-twin of an affected twin (not recorded which). The CDR3 loop is CSAAGGRQYSNQPQHF.